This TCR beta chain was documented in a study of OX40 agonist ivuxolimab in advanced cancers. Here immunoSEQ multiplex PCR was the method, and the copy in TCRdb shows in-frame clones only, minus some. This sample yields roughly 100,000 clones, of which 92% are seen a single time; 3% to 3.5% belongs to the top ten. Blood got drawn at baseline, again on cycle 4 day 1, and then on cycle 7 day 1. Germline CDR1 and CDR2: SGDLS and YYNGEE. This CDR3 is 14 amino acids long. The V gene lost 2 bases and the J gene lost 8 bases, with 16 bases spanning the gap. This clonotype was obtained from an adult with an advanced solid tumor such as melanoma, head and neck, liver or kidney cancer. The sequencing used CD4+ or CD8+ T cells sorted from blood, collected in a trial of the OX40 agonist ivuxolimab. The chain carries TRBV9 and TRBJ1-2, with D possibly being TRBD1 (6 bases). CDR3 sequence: CASSVGAGEWGYTF. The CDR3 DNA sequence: TGTGCCAGCAGCGTCGGGGCAGGGGAATGGGGCTACACCTTC.